This T cell receptor (beta chain) was obtained from a study of identical twins. Each donor was a healthy Caucasian. cDNA molecules carried unique molecular identifiers, and template switching added a universal primer site. MiXCR, run by TCRdb on the 5' RACE reads, gives a single entry per CDR3 protein. This table holds 640,000 or so distinct CDR3 sequences, 5.5% to 6.5% found once. Turning to this clonotype: As yet, its antigen is unknown.

The V and J ends lost 2 bases and 5 bases respectively, with 13 bases between them. The CDR3 has 14 amino acids. In germline, CDR1 is SEHNR, CDR2 FQNEAQ (reference sequence). Overall study results and limits: Carriage of fewer insertions was seen in abundant cord blood beta clonotypes, whereas memory repertoires showed none. It was possible that invariant MAIT and iNKT cells partly confounded the zero-insertion analyses.

V gene TRBV7-9 combines with J gene TRBJ2-7; D might be TRBD1 (6 bases). This sequence was found in a man younger than 35 in good health. Sample: naive T cells sorted from blood. CDR3 bases: TGTGCCAGCAGCTTATCCCCAGGGGAAGACGAGCAGTACTTC. Its protein is CASSLSPGEDEQYF.